This T cell receptor (beta chain) was retrieved from a study of blood T cell repertoires in COVID-19. Germline V gene sequence: CDR1 SGHAT, CDR2 FQNNGV. The CDR3 covers 15 residues. Trimming shortened V by 5 bases and J by 3 bases, and 17 bases separated the two germline ends. The table came from immunoSEQ multiplex PCR; TCRdb's copy has only in-frame clones and leaves some out. The repertoire has 180,000 or so clones, approximately 80% of them found once; the top ten carry roughly 13%. The receptor comes from an older woman who had recovered from COVID-19. V and J are TRBV11-2 and TRBJ2-7; D might be TRBD2 (5 bases). The sequencing input was PBMCs or T cells enriched from blood (not recorded which). In nucleotides, the CDR3 is TGTGCCAGCAGCGCCACTAGGGTGGGAGACTACGAGCAGTACTTC. Its translation is CASSATRVGDYEQYF.